These T cell receptor beta chains were read from a single sample in a study of post-analysis software for immune sequencing data. Each CDR3 protein gets one entry after TCRdb re-called the PCR reads with MiXCR. This sample has around 710,000 distinct CDR3 sequences, with 40% to 55% found just once. Material for sequencing was blood. Every receptor here comes from a girl aged 5-17 years with multiple sclerosis. CDR3s include the opening cysteine and the closing phenylalanine or tryptophan. A D gene is named only where the DNA matches it firmly.

v_call,d_call,cdr3_length,j_call,cdr3_nt,cdr3_aa
TRBV29-1,.,14,TRBJ2-1,TGCAGCGCTGGGGCCAGCCTTAGCTACAATGAGCAGTTCTTC,CSAGASLSYNEQFF
TRBV5-1,.,14,TRBJ2-3,TGCGCCAGCAGCTTGAGTGGGGAACGGAATACGCAGTATTTT,CASSLSGERNTQYF
TRBV20-1,.,11,TRBJ2-7,TGCAGTGCTCCCGGGGGCAATAAGCAGTACTTC,CSAPGGNKQYF
TRBV7-2,.,13,TRBJ2-7,TGTGCCAGCAGCTTATCCGAGGGATACGAGCAGTACTTC,CASSLSEGYEQYF
TRBV9,.,16,TRBJ2-1,TGTGCCAGCAGCCCTAGGCCTATGGGATCCTACAATGAGCAGTTCTTC,CASSPRPMGSYNEQFF
TRBV2,.,13,TRBJ2-7,TGTGCCAGCAAAGGGGGTTTCTCCTACGAGCAGTACTTC,CASKGGFSYEQYF
TRBV6-2/TRBV6-3,.,16,TRBJ2-4,TGTGCCAGCAGCTCAGGGGTCCGGCTAGCCAAAAACATTCAGTACTTC,CASSSGVRLAKNIQYF
TRBV2,TRBD2,14,TRBJ2-3,TGTGTCTCCTCCGGGACTAGCGGGCGACATACGCAGTATTTT,CVSSGTSGRHTQYF
TRBV12-3/TRBV12-4,TRBD2,16,TRBJ2-3,TGTGCCAGCAGTCCCTTGACTAGCGCCAGCACAGATACGCAGTATTTT,CASSPLTSASTDTQYF
TRBV7-3,.,13,TRBJ2-5,TGTGCCGGCAGCTTAGGGGCAGAAAGGACCCAGTACTTC,CAGSLGAERTQYF
TRBV3-1,.,12,TRBJ2-1,TGTGCCAGCAGCCAAGAGGTGGGTGAGCAGTTCTTC,CASSQEVGEQFF